Below are 20 T cell receptor beta chains sequenced from a single sample in a study of T cell responses to AZD1222 COVID-19 vaccine. The assay was immunoSEQ multiplex PCR, and TCRdb's table has in-frame clones only and misses some. The sample yields about 160,000 clones, about 89% seen once. Sample: peripheral blood, taken on day 0 of AZD1222 vaccination. The receptors shown here come from an adult in good health.

V gene TRBV18 combines with J gene TRBJ1-4, with D perhaps TRBD1 (5 bases). This CDR3 contains 15 residues. Trimming shortened V by 0 bases and J by 4 bases, and 9 bases separated the two germline ends. Looked up from germline, CDR1 is KGHSH and CDR2 is LQKENI. The CDR3 DNA follows: TGTGCCAGCTCACCACCTGCGACAGATAATGAAAAACTGTTTTTT. The encoded protein is CASSPPATDNEKLFF.

The rearrangement uses TRBV21-1 and TRBJ1-1; the tabulated D call, TRBD1, remains unverified against the DNA. TRBV21-1 is noted as a pseudogene. CDR3 size: 14 residues. The CDR3 bases are TGTGCCAGCAGCAAAGCCCCAGGAAGGACTGAAGCTTTCTTT. As protein: CASSKAPGRTEAFF.

J is TRBJ2-3 and V is TRBV7-2; no reliable D call. The CDR3 is 15 residues long. Trimming cost V 5 bases and J 2 bases, with 14 bases left between them. Germline V gene sequence: CDR1 SGHTA, CDR2 FQGNSA. This CDR3 reads CASSRVRRATDTQYF. CDR3 coding DNA: TGTGCCAGCAGCCGGGTCCGTAGGGCCACAGATACGCAGTATTTT.

This sequence joins TRBV24-1 and TRBJ2-1, with 8 bases matching TRBD2. With 7 bases clipped from V and 2 bases from J, the junction kept 0 bases outside the gene matches. Germline CDR1 is KGHDR and CDR2 is SFDVKD. CDR3 length: 13 amino acids. CDR3 nucleotides: TGTGCCACCAGGGGACTAGCCTACAATGAGCAGTTCTTC. It codes for CATRGLAYNEQFF.

There are a few counts of this clone. The genes are TRBV10-3 and TRBJ1-1, with D perhaps TRBD1 (5 bases). This CDR3 has 17 residues. Germline lookup yields CDR1 ENHRY and CDR2 SYGVKD. V was clipped by 2 bases and J by 5 bases, with 21 bases between them. This chain's CDR3 is CAISEPGMGQHKTEAFF. DNA for the CDR3: TGTGCCATCAGTGAGCCGGGAATGGGGCAGCACAAAACTGAAGCTTTCTTT.

The CDR3 sequence: CASSPFRDGHQPQHF. CDR3 sequence (DNA): TGTGCCAGTAGTCCCTTCCGGGACGGTCATCAGCCCCAGCATTTT. The chain carries TRBV19 and TRBJ1-5, with D possibly being TRBD1 (5 bases). Looked up from germline, CDR1 is LNHDA and CDR2 is SQIVND (reference sequence). Trimming took 5 bases from V and 5 from J, leaving 16 bases between them. This CDR3 is 15 amino acids long. The variable domain in full, completed from reference TRBV19 and TRBJ1-5, reads DGGITQSPKYLFRKEGQNVTLSCEQNLNHDAMYWYRQDPGQGLRLIYYSQIVNDFQKGDIAEGYSVSREKKESFPLTVTSAQKNPTAFYLCASSPFRDGHQPQHFGDGTRLSIL.

The rearrangement links TRBV5-1 to TRBJ2-2; 9 bases agree with TRBD1. The J segment lost 4 bases and the V segment lost 3 bases, leaving 10 bases of the junction unmatched. Germline CDR1 reads SGHRS; CDR2 reads YFSETQ. This CDR3 has 17 amino acids. The CDR3, as DNA: TGCGCCAGCAGCTGGGGGCTACAGGGGGCGCGCACCGGGGAGCTGTTTTTT. Protein sequence: CASSWGLQGARTGELFF.

This chain links TRBV5-1 with TRBJ1-1; tentative D call: TRBD1 (6 bases). This CDR3 contains 16 residues. V lost 0 bases and J 4 bases, leaving 16 bases between the germline ends. CDR1 and CDR2 (germline): SGHRS, YFSETQ. The CDR3 bases are TGCGCCAGCAGCTTGGGGTCCGAGGGGGGAGGCACTGAAGCTTTCTTT. Amino acids: CASSLGSEGGGTEAFF.

V gene TRBV28 combines with J gene TRBJ2-7; the D is unclear. Germline V gene sequence: CDR1 MDHEN, CDR2 SYDVKM. V dropped 7 bases and J dropped 6 bases, with 4 bases sitting between them. This CDR3 spans 9 amino acids. For the CDR3, the DNA is TGTGCCAGCACATGCGAGCAGTACTTC. This encodes CASTCEQYF.

The gene calls are TRBV19 and TRBJ2-1; TRBD2 matches 9 bases. With V trimmed by 3 bases and J by 5 bases, 5 bases remained unmatched. CDR1 and CDR2 (germline): LNHDA, SQIVND (reference sequence). The CDR3 runs to 15 residues. The CDR3 region has the DNA TGTGCCAGTAGTATCCGGCGGGGGGGGAACAATGAGCAGTTCTTC. Translation: CASSIRRGGNNEQFF. Complete variable domain (other parts from reference TRBV19 and TRBJ2-1): DGGITQSPKYLFRKEGQNVTLSCEQNLNHDAMYWYRQDPGQGLRLIYYSQIVNDFQKGDIAEGYSVSREKKESFPLTVTSAQKNPTAFYLCASSIRRGGNNEQFFGPGTRLTVL.

V and J are TRBV9 and TRBJ2-1, with TRBD2 matching 7 bases. With 0 bases clipped from V and 4 bases from J, the junction kept 10 bases outside the gene matches. CDR3 length equals 17 residues. Germline values: CDR1 SGDLS, CDR2 YYNGEE. CDR3: CASSVELGGRAYNEQFF. The CDR3 nucleotides read TGTGCCAGCAGCGTAGAGCTCGGCGGGAGAGCGTACAATGAGCAGTTCTTC. The whole variable domain, remainder taken from reference TRBV9 and TRBJ2-1, is DSGVTQTPKHLITATGQRVTLRCSPRSGDLSVYWYQQSLDQGLQFLIQYYNGEERAKGNILERFSAQQFPDLHSELNLSSLELGDSALYFCASSVELGGRAYNEQFFGPGTRLTVL.

This rearrangement joins TRBV6-5 to TRBJ2-1; 7 nucleotides line up with TRBD2. CDR1 is MNHEY and CDR2 is SVGAGI in the germline V gene. V was clipped by 2 bases and J by 10 bases; unmatched bases: 11. The CDR3 sequence is 15 residues long. CDR3 DNA sequence: TGTGCCAGCAGTTACGGACTAGGACAAACCCCGGAGCAGTTCTTC. Translating it yields CASSYGLGQTPEQFF.

V and J are TRBV18 and TRBJ2-7; perhaps D is TRBD1 or TRBD2 (7 bases each). Germline-derived CDR1 and CDR2 are KGHSH and LQKENI. V lost 4 bases, J lost 0 bases, and 13 bases lay in between. The CDR3 contains 15 residues. CDR3 in amino acids: CASSREGQNSYEQYF. CDR3 bases: TGTGCCAGCTCACGGGAGGGACAGAACTCCTACGAGCAGTACTTC.

V and J are TRBV19 and TRBJ2-7, with D possibly TRBD1 on 5 matching bases. Germline values: CDR1 LNHDA, CDR2 SQIVND (reference sequence). The V end lost 6 bases, the J end lost 0 bases, and 12 bases lay between the germline ends. The CDR3 is 14 residues long. The CDR3 DNA is TGTGCCAGTAGCCTAACAGGCAGCTCCTACGAGCAGTACTTC. Translating gives CASSLTGSSYEQYF.

J is TRBJ2-5 and V is TRBV10-2, with 8 bases lining up with TRBD1. CDR3 size: 16 residues. Germline-derived CDR1 and CDR2 are WSHSY and SAAADI. J gave up 5 bases and V 5 bases, and 13 bases lay outside the gene matches. CDR3 DNA: TGCGCCAGCAGTTCGACAGGACAGGGAGTTGGTGAGACCCAGTACTTC. Encoded protein: CASSSTGQGVGETQYF.

This chain joins TRBV9 and TRBJ2-1, with TRBD2 identical over 13 bases. This CDR3 has 15 residues. Germline V gives CDR1 SGDLS, CDR2 YYNGEE. J was trimmed by 8 bases and V by 0 bases; bases with no gene match: 2. CDR3 sequence (DNA): TGTGCCAGCAGCGTAGGACTAGCGGGGGGCTATGAGCAGTTCTTC. This translates into CASSVGLAGGYEQFF.

This sequence joins TRBV7-2 and TRBJ2-5; D remains unclear. V lost 1 base and J lost 1, with 7 bases in between. The CDR3 runs 14 residues. The germline CDR1 and CDR2 sequences are SGHTA and FQGNSA. CDR3 residues: CASSLGPAQETQYF. The CDR3 region has the DNA TGTGCCAGCAGCTTAGGGCCAGCCCAAGAGACCCAGTACTTC. Together with reference TRBV7-2 and TRBJ2-5, the CDR3 gives the full variable domain: GAGVSQSPSNKVTEKGKDVELRCDPISGHTALYWYRQSLGQGLEFLIYFQGNSAPDKSGLPSDRFSAERTGGSVSTLTIQRTQQEDSAVYLCASSLGPAQETQYFGPGTRLLVL.

The chain recombines TRBV7-2 with TRBJ2-3; TRBD2 is a possible D gene (6 bases). The CDR3 sequence is 18 residues long. Germline loops: CDR1 SGHTA, CDR2 FQGNSA. V dropped 1 base and J dropped 2 bases, with 19 bases sitting between them. CDR3 sequence: CASSLDGYGSRFTDTQYF. CDR3 coding DNA: TGTGCCAGCAGCTTAGACGGTTACGGGAGCCGATTCACAGATACGCAGTATTTT.

This clone was counted a single time. The chain combines TRBV5-4 with TRBJ2-1, with 7 positions matching TRBD1. In germline, CDR1 is SGHNT, CDR2 YYREEE (reference sequence). With V trimmed by 4 bases and J by 0 bases, 4 bases remained unmatched. This CDR3 region has 15 residues. The CDR3 protein is CASSQGQNSYNEQFF. For the CDR3, the DNA is TGTGCCAGCAGCCAGGGACAGAACTCCTACAATGAGCAGTTCTTC.

The V and J genes are TRBV15 and TRBJ1-5; D is unresolved. Germline assignment: CDR1 LNHNV and CDR2 YYDKDF (reference sequence). Trimming cost V 6 bases and J 7 bases, with 13 bases left between them. There are 13 residues in the CDR3. Written as DNA, the CDR3 is TGTGCCACCAGGGGAGGGTCAGGACAGCCCCAGCATTTT. Amino acid sequence: CATRGGSGQPQHF.